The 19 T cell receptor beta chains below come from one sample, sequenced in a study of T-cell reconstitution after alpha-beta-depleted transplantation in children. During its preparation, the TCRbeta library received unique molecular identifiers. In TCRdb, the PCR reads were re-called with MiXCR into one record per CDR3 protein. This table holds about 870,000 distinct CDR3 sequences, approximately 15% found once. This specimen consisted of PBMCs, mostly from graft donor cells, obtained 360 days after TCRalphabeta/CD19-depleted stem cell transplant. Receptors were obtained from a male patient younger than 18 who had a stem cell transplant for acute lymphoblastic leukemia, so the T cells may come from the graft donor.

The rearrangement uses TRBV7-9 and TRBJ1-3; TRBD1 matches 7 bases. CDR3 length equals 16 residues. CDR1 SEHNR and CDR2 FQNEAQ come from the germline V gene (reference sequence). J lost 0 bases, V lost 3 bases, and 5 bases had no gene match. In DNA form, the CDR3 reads TGTGCCAGCAGCTTCAGGGACAGCCTCTCTGGAAACACCATATATTTT. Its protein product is CASSFRDSLSGNTIYF. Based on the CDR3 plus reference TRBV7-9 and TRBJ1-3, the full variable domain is DTGVSQNPRHKITKRGQNVTFRCDPISEHNRLYWYRQTLGQGPEFLTYFQNEAQLEKSRLLSDRFSAERPKGSFSTLEIQRTEQGDSAMYLCASSFRDSLSGNTIYFGEGSWLTVV.

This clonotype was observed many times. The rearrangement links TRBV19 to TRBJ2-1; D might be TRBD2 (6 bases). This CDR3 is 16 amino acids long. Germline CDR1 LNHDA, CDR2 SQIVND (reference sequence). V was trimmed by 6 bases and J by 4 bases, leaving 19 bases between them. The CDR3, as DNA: TGTGCCAGTAGCGATTTGCGGAGGGCCCGGTACAATGAGCAGTTCTTC. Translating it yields CASSDLRRARYNEQFF.

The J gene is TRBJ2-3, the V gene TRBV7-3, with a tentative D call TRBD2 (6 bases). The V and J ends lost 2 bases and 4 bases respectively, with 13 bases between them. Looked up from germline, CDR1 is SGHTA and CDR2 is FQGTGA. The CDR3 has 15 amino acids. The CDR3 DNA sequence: TGTGCCAGCAGCTTAGGGGCTAGCGCAGCAGATACGCAGTATTTT. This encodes CASSLGASAADTQYF. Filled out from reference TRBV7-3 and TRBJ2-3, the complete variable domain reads GAGVSQTPSNKVTEKGKYVELRCDPISGHTALYWYRQSLGQGPEFLIYFQGTGAADDSGLPNDRFFAVRPEGSVSTLKIQRTERGDSAVYLCASSLGASAADTQYFGPGTRLTVL.

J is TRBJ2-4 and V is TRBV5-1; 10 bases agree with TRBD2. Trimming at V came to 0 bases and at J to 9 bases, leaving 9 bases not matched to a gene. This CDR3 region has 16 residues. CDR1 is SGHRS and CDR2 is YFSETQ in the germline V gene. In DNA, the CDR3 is TGCGCCAGCAGCTTGGTGGTAGCGGGAGGAGGAGGCATTCAGTACTTC. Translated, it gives CASSLVVAGGGGIQYF.

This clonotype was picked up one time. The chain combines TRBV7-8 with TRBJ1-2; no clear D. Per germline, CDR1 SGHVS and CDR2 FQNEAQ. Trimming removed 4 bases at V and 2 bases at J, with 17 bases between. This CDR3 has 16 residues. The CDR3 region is CASSWGGWAENYGYTF. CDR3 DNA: TGTGCCAGCAGCTGGGGAGGGTGGGCAGAAAACTATGGCTACACCTTC.

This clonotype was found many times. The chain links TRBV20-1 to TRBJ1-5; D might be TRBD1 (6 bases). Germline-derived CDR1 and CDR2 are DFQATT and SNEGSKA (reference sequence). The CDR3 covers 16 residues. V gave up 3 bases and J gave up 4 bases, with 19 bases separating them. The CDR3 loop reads CSASKSSRGSNQPQHF. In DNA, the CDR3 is TGCAGTGCTAGTAAATCCAGCAGGGGAAGTAATCAGCCCCAGCATTTT.

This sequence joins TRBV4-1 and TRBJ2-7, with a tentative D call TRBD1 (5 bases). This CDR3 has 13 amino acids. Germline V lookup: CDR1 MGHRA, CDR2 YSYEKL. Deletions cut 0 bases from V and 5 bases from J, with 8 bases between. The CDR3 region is CASSQDRVHEQYF. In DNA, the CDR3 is TGCGCCAGCAGCCAAGACAGGGTCCACGAGCAGTACTTC.

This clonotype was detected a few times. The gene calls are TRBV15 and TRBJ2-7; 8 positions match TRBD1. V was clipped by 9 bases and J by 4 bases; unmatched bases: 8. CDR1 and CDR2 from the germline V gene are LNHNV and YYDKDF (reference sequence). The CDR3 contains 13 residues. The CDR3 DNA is TGTGCCACTGCGACAGGGGTCAAGTACGAGCAGTACTTC. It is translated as CATATGVKYEQYF.

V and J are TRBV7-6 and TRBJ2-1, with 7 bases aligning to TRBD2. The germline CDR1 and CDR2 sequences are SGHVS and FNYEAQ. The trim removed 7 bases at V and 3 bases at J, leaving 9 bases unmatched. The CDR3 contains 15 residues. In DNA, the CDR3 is TGTGCCAGCATCCCCGGAGCTAGCGGCTACAATGAGCAGTTCTTC. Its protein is CASIPGASGYNEQFF.

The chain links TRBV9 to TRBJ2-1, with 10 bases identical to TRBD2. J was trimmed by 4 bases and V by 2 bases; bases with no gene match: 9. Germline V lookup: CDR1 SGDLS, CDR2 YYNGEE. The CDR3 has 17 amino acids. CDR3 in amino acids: CASSVLEVAGGYNEQFF. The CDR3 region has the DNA TGTGCCAGCAGCGTTCTCGAGGTAGCGGGGGGTTACAATGAGCAGTTCTTC.

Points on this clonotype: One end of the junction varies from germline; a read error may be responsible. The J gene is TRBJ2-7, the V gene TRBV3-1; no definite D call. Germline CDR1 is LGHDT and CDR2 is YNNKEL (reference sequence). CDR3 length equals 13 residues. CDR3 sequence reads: CASGQAFFYEQYF. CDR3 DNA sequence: TGTGCCAGCGGCCAAGCGTTTTTCTACGAGCAGTACTTC.

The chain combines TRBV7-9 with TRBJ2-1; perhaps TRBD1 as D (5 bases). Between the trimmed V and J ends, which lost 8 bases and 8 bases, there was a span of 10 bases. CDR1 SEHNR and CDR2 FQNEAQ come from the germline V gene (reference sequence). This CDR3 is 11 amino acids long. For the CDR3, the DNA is TGTGCCAGCCCAGGGTTCGATGAGCAGTTCTTC. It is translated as CASPGFDEQFF.

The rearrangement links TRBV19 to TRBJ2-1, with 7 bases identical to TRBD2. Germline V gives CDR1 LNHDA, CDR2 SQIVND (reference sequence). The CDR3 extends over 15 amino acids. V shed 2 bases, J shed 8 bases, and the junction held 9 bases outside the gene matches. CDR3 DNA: TGTGCCAGTAGTATAAGCTTGGGGGGGAGCTATGAGCAGTTCTTC. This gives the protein CASSISLGGSYEQFF.

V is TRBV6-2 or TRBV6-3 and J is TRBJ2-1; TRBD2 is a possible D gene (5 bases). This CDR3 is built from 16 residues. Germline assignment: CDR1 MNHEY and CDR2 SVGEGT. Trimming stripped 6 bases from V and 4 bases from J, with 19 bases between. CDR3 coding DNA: TGTGCCAGCAGCCCACGGGTTAGCGAGAGTTACAATGAGCAGTTCTTC. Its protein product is CASSPRVSESYNEQFF.

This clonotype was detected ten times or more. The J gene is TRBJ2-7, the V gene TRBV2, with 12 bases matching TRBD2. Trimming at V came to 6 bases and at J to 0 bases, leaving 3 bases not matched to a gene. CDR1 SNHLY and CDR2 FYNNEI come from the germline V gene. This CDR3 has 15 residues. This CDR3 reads CASSKTSGSSYEQYF. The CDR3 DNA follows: TGTGCCAGCAGCAAGACTAGCGGGAGCTCCTACGAGCAGTACTTC.

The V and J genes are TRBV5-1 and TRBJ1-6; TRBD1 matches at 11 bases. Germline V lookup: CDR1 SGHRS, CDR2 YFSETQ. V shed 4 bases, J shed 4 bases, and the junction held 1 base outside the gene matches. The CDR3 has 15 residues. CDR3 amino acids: CASSRDRGYNSPLHF. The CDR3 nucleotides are TGCGCCAGCAGCCGGGACAGGGGGTATAATTCACCCCTCCACTTT.

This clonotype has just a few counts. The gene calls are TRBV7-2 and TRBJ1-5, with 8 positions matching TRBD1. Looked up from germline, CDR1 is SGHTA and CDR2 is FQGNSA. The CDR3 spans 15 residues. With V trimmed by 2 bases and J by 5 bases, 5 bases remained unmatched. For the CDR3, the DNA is TGTGCCAGCAGCTTAATACAGGGGGGATATCAGCCCCAGCATTTT. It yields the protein CASSLIQGGYQPQHF.

CDR3 protein: CASSYWGPYNEQFF. As DNA, the CDR3 is TGTGCCAGCAGTTATTGGGGGCCCTACAATGAGCAGTTCTTC. This chain connects TRBV27 to TRBJ2-1; D may be TRBD1 (6 bases). The germline CDR1 and CDR2 sequences are MNHEY and SMNVEV (reference sequence). The germline V and J ends were trimmed by 4 bases and 2 bases, with 9 bases remaining between them. There are 14 residues in the CDR3.

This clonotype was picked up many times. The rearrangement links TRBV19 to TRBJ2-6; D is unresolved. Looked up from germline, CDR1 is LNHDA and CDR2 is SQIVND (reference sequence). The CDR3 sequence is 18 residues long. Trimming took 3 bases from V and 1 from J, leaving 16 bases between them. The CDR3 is CASSIRLPPHSGANVLTF. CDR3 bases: TGTGCCAGTAGTATCCGGCTACCGCCGCATTCTGGGGCCAACGTCCTGACTTTC.